One sample yielded the 17 T cell receptor beta chains listed below, sequenced in a study of T cell changes during pregnancy in multiple sclerosis. The protocol was immunoSEQ multiplex PCR, while the TCRdb copy is restricted to in-frame clones and leaves out a portion. The sample holds 110,000 or so clones, about 93% seen once. Sequenced here: peripheral blood, sampled before pregnancy. The receptors stem from a female donor with multiple sclerosis, enrolled in a pregnancy study.

The rearrangement links TRBV5-8 to TRBJ1-5; possible D gene TRBD1, 5 bases. Trimming removed 4 bases at V and 5 bases at J, with 16 bases between. CDR1 is SGHTS and CDR2 is YDEGEE in the germline V gene. CDR3 size: 15 residues. CDR3 sequence reads: CASSIQVFTHQPQHF. DNA of the CDR3: TGTGCCAGCAGCATACAGGTCTTTACTCATCAGCCCCAGCATTTT.

CDR3 nucleotides: TGTGCCAGCAGTCTAATCCCAAGCCTCCAGGGGATCAACTATGGCTACACCTTC. This gives the protein CASSLIPSLQGINYGYTF. This chain connects TRBV7-8 to TRBJ1-2, with D possibly TRBD1 on 6 matching bases. Germline CDR1 reads SGHVS; CDR2 reads FQNEAQ. This CDR3 is built from 18 residues. Deletions cut 6 bases from V and 2 bases from J, with 25 bases between. Full variable domain (remainder filled in from reference TRBV7-8 and TRBJ1-2): GAGVSQSPRYKVAKRGQDVALRCDPISGHVSLFWYQQALGQGPEFLTYFQNEAQLDKSGLPSDRFFAERPEGSVSTLKIQRTQQEDSAVYLCASSLIPSLQGINYGYTFGSGTRLTVV.

The chain's CDR3 is CAIRNSGGSFETQYF. The DNA for the CDR3 is TGTGCCATCAGGAACAGCGGGGGGTCTTTTGAGACCCAGTACTTC. The J gene is TRBJ2-5, the V gene TRBV10-3, with 9 positions matching TRBD2. Trimming at V came to 6 bases and at J to 5 bases, leaving 10 bases not matched to a gene. Germline lookup yields CDR1 ENHRY and CDR2 SYGVKD. The CDR3 spans 15 residues.

This rearrangement joins TRBV9 to TRBJ2-1, with 7 bases aligning to TRBD2. Germline CDR1 and CDR2: SGDLS and YYNGEE. Unmatched junction bases numbered 2, after V lost 0 bases and J lost 2 bases. The CDR3 runs to 15 residues. The CDR3 reads CASSVGRGAYNEQFF. In DNA, the CDR3 is TGTGCCAGCAGCGTAGGACGGGGGGCCTACAATGAGCAGTTCTTC.

The chain carries TRBV28 and TRBJ1-3; maybe TRBD1 (5 bases). The length of the CDR3 is 13 residues. Germline loops: CDR1 MDHEN, CDR2 SYDVKM. The ends were cut back, 7 bases at V and 4 bases at J, with 11 bases in the middle. The CDR3 nucleotides read TGTGCCAGCACCAGGGCTACGGGAAACACCATATATTTT. Encoded protein: CASTRATGNTIYF.

The chain carries TRBV11-2 and TRBJ2-7, with 8 bases that match TRBD2. CDR3 size: 15 residues. Losses at the gene ends were 4 bases for V and 0 bases for J; bases not matched to a gene: 5. Germline CDR1 is SGHAT and CDR2 is FQNNGV. The CDR3 region is CASSSQAGASYEQYF. In nucleotides, the CDR3 is TGTGCCAGCAGCTCCCAAGCGGGGGCCTCCTACGAGCAGTACTTC.

V is TRBV28 and J is TRBJ1-5; 7 bases are shared with TRBD1. Per germline, CDR1 MDHEN and CDR2 SYDVKM. This CDR3 comprises 15 residues. Trimming removed 1 base from V and 6 bases from J; junction bases left unmatched: 6. The CDR3 DNA follows: TGTGCCAGCAGTTTATTCAGGGGGGAAGCTCAGCCCCAGCATTTT. Its protein is CASSLFRGEAQPQHF. Variable domain in full (rest from reference TRBV28 and TRBJ1-5): DVKVTQSSRYLVKRTGEKVFLECVQDMDHENMFWYRQDPGLGLRLIYFSYDVKMKEKGDIPEGYSVSREKKERFSLILESASTNQTSMYLCASSLFRGEAQPQHFGDGTRLSIL.

The chain combines TRBV2 with TRBJ2-7; a weak D match, TRBD2 (6 bases). CDR3 length: 13 residues. Deletions cut 4 bases from V and 4 bases from J, with 11 bases between. Per the germline V gene, CDR1 is SNHLY and CDR2 is FYNNEI. For the CDR3, the DNA is TGTGCCAGCAGTGTCGGCGGGGTATACGAGCAGTACTTC. Protein: CASSVGGVYEQYF.

V gene TRBV5-6 combines with J gene TRBJ2-5; 11 nucleotides agree with TRBD2. The length of the CDR3 is 18 residues. CDR1 and CDR2 (germline): SGHDT, YYEEEE. The V and J ends lost 0 bases and 5 bases, in that order; junction bases with no gene match: 12. The CDR3 sequence: CASSLDMSSGGFWETQYF. The DNA for the CDR3 is TGTGCCAGCAGCTTGGATATGTCTAGCGGGGGGTTCTGGGAGACCCAGTACTTC.

CDR3 DNA: TGTGCCAGCAGCTTAATAAGGATTCCGGGGGAAGCTTTCTTT. This sequence encodes CASSLIRIPGEAFF. This chain connects TRBV7-3 to TRBJ1-1; unclear D gene. Trimming took off 1 base at V and 8 bases at J, with 14 bases between the two ends. There are 14 residues in the CDR3. The V gene's germline CDR1 is SGHTA and CDR2 FQGTGA.

This chain uses TRBV7-9 with TRBJ2-7, with a weak D call TRBD1 (5 bases). From germline, CDR1 is SEHNR and CDR2 FQNEAQ (reference sequence). V was clipped by 7 bases and J by 2 bases, with 6 bases between them. The length of the CDR3 is 11 residues. The CDR3 loop reads CASTGTYEQYF. The CDR3 nucleotides read TGTGCCAGCACAGGGACCTACGAGCAGTACTTC.

DNA of the CDR3: TGTGCCATCAGTGAAAGACAGTCCAGTAGCTCTGGAAACACCATATATTTT. This codes for CAISERQSSSSGNTIYF. The V and J genes are TRBV10-3 and TRBJ1-3; possible D gene TRBD1, 5 bases. Germline loops: CDR1 ENHRY, CDR2 SYGVKD. Deletions cut 3 bases from V and 0 bases from J, with 15 bases between. The CDR3 covers 17 residues.

The chain is built from TRBV19 and TRBJ1-4; D is undetermined. Germline V gene lookup returns CDR1 LNHDA and CDR2 SQIVND (reference sequence). This CDR3 region has 14 residues. The V end was cut by 7 bases, the J end by 1 base, with 10 bases between. The CDR3 loop is CASTVPGTNEKLFF. CDR3 nucleotide sequence: TGTGCCAGTACTGTCCCCGGAACTAATGAAAAACTGTTTTTT.

The V gene is TRBV10-3, the J gene TRBJ2-3; perhaps TRBD2 as D (6 bases). This CDR3 is built from 14 residues. V was clipped by 0 bases and J by 5 bases, with 9 bases between them. The germline gives CDR1 ENHRY, CDR2 SYGVKD. In DNA form, the CDR3 reads TGTGCCATCAGTGAGTCGATGGGGGGAGATACGCAGTATTTT. Amino acid sequence: CAISESMGGDTQYF.

V and J are TRBV11-2 and TRBJ2-7; TRBD2 might be the D (5 bases). The ends were cut back, 1 base at V and 2 bases at J, with 12 bases in the middle. Looked up from germline, CDR1 is SGHAT and CDR2 is FQNNGV. The CDR3 covers 15 residues. CDR3 region: CASSLGGQFPYEQYF. CDR3 DNA sequence: TGTGCCAGCAGCTTAGGAGGGCAGTTCCCCTACGAGCAGTACTTC. The whole variable domain, remainder taken from reference TRBV11-2 and TRBJ2-7, is EAGVAQSPRYKIIEKRQSVAFWCNPISGHATLYWYQQILGQGPKLLIQFQNNGVVDDSQLPKDRFSAERLKGVDSTLKIQPAKLEDSAVYLCASSLGGQFPYEQYFGPGTRLTVT.

The chain joins TRBV5-1 to TRBJ2-1; 10 nucleotides match TRBD2. Per the germline V gene, CDR1 is SGHRS and CDR2 is YFSETQ. This CDR3 region has 18 residues. Trimming at V came to 4 bases and at J to 7 bases, leaving 17 bases not matched to a gene. The CDR3 nucleotides are TGCGCCAGCAGCCAGGCACGCGCGGGACTAGCGACTAGTAATGAGCAGTTCTTC. Protein product: CASSQARAGLATSNEQFF.

This chain uses TRBV6-5 with TRBJ1-6, with 7 bases lining up with TRBD1. From germline, CDR1 is MNHEY and CDR2 SVGAGI. The CDR3 loop spans 14 amino acids. J gave up 6 bases and V 5 bases, and 4 bases lay outside the gene matches. CDR3 in amino acids: CASSAGTANSPLHF. The CDR3 region has the DNA TGTGCCAGCAGTGCCGGGACAGCTAATTCACCCCTCCACTTT.